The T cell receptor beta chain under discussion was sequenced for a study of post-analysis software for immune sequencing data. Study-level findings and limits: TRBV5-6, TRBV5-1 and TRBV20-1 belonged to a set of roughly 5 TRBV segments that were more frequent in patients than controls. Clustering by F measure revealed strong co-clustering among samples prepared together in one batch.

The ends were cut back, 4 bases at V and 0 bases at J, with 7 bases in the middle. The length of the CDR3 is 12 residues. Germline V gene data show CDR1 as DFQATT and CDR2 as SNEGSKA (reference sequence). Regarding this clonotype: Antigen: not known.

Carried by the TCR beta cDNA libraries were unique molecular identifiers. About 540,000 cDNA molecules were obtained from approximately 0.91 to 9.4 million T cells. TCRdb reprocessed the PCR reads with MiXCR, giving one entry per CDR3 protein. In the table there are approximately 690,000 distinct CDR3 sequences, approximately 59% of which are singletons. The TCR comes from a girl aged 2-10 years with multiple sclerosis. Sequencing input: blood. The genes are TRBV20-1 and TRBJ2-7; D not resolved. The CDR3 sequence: CSAIDGSYEQYF. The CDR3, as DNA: TGCAGTGCTATTGACGGCTCCTACGAGCAGTACTTC.